Listed here is a single T cell receptor beta chain. Its antigen remains unknown. The data are from a study of shared clonotypes between healthy human individuals. Study overall: The plates for each donor numbered three CD4 naive, three CD4 memory, two CD8 naive and one CD8 memory.

This table comes from immunoSEQ multiplex PCR, and its TCRdb copy is limited to in-frame clones, with some not included. Of some 240,000 clones detected, 65% appear once; the ten largest clones hold approximately 12%. General study findings and limits: Sharing of clonotypes among donors was expected to vary with sequencing depth.

The CDR3 contains 15 residues. Germline V lookup: CDR1 SGHKS, CDR2 YYEKEE (reference sequence). V lost 0 bases, J lost 7 bases, and 7 bases stayed unmatched. Everyone who donated was a Caucasian adult who lived in Nashville, Tennessee. A CD45RA+ naive subset and a CD45RA-negative memory subset were split from CD4+ cells. The TCR originated in a man aged 25 to 45 in good health. The chain links TRBV5-5 to TRBJ2-4, with 7 positions matching TRBD2. Input material: memory CD4+ T cells sorted from blood. Subset in this sample: CD45RA-negative fraction. For the CDR3, the DNA is TGTGCCAGCAGCTTGGCGGGGGGTGAAAGGAACATTCAGTACTTC. This translates into CASSLAGGERNIQYF.